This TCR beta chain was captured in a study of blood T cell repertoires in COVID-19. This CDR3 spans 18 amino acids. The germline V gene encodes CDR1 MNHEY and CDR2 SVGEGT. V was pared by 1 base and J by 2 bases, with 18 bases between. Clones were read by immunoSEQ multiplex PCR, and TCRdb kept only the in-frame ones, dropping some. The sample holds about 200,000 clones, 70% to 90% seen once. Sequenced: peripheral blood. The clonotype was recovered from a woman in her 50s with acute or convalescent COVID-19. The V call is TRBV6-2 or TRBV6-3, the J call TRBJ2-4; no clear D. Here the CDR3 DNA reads TGTGCCAGCAGTTACTTGAAGATAGAATTGGTATCCAAAAACATTCAGTACTTC. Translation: CASSYLKIELVSKNIQYF.